This is a list of T cell receptor beta chains from one sample in a study of CD8+ T cells in alopecia areata. The table came from immunoSEQ multiplex PCR; TCRdb's copy has only in-frame clones and leaves some out. Of hundreds of thousands of clones in the sample, roughly 57% were seen once. Sequenced material: CD4+ T cells sorted from blood, taken at week 0. These receptors were taken from a human donor with alopecia areata. CDR3s include the opening cysteine and the closing phenylalanine or tryptophan. A D gene is named only where the DNA matches it firmly. Size is stated for part of the rows, as once, few or many counts, or as a class when the clone is expanded.

d_call j_call clone_size v_call cdr3_aa cdr3_nt
TRBD2 TRBJ2-5 NA TRBV2 CASTLAGVLQETQYF TGTGCCAGTACGTTGGCGGGAGTTCTTCAAGAGACCCAGTACTTC
TRBD2 TRBJ2-1 NA TRBV11-2 CASSLILAGNEQFF TGTGCCAGCAGCTTAATACTAGCGGGCAATGAGCAGTTCTTC
TRBD1 TRBJ2-3 NA TRBV7-9 CASSRGGDRTDTQYF TGTGCCAGCAGCAGAGGTGGGGACAGAACAGATACGCAGTATTTT
NA TRBJ1-1 NA TRBV29-1 CSAAVNTEAFF TGCAGCGCCGCAGTGAACACTGAAGCTTTCTTT
NA TRBJ2-7 NA TRBV19 CASSIQSTRGEQYF TGTGCCAGTAGTATTCAGTCTACGCGGGGAGAGCAGTACTTC
NA TRBJ2-3 NA TRBV2 CASGLAGTDTQYF TGTGCCAGCGGGCTAGCAGGCACAGATACGCAGTATTTT
NA TRBJ1-5 NA TRBV10-3 CAISEQDNQPQHF TGTGCCATCAGTGAACAGGATAATCAGCCCCAGCATTTT
TRBD2 TRBJ2-7 NA TRBV29-1 CSVRGRATHEQYF TGCAGCGTTCGTGGGAGGGCCACTCACGAGCAGTACTTC
NA TRBJ1-1 few TRBV28 CASLVNTEAFF TGTGCCAGCCTGGTGAACACTGAAGCTTTCTTT
NA TRBJ2-4 NA TRBV2 CASSERGNHGGIQYF TGTGCCAGCAGTGAACGCGGGAATCATGGTGGGATTCAGTACTTC
TRBD1 TRBJ1-1 NA TRBV27 CASSWGRGAGEAFF TGTGCCAGCAGTTGGGGCAGGGGGGCGGGTGAAGCTTTCTTT
TRBD1 TRBJ1-2 NA TRBV6-4 CASSPTGGNGYTF TGTGCCAGCAGCCCGACAGGGGGGAATGGCTACACCTTC
NA TRBJ2-7 NA TRBV5-6 CASSLVDSPYEQYF TGTGCCAGCAGCTTGGTAGATTCCCCCTACGAGCAGTACTTC
NA TRBJ2-6 NA TRBV7-8 CASSLARWLGSNSGANVLTF TGTGCCAGCAGCTTAGCGCGTTGGTTGGGTTCGAACTCTGGGGCCAACGTCCTGACTTTC
NA TRBJ1-1 few TRBV29-1 CSVHRVGSNTEAFF TGCAGCGTCCACAGGGTAGGGAGCAACACTGAAGCTTTCTTT
TRBD1 TRBJ1-5 few TRBV5-1 CASSLEQGSNQPQHF TGCGCCAGCAGCTTGGAACAGGGGAGCAATCAGCCCCAGCATTTT
NA TRBJ2-5 NA TRBV6-1 CASSVSQGFETQYF TGTGCCAGCAGTGTATCACAGGGATTTGAGACCCAGTACTTC
NA TRBJ2-5 NA TRBV30 CAWSVGGSKETQYF TGTGCCTGGAGTGTTGGCGGGTCCAAAGAGACCCAGTACTTC
TRBD1 TRBJ1-2 few TRBV29-1 CSVRTGVSHYGYTF TGCAGCGTTCGGACAGGCGTTTCCCACTATGGCTACACCTTC
NA TRBJ2-3 NA TRBV5-4 CASSFLQGTDTQYF TGTGCCAGCAGCTTTCTGCAGGGTACAGATACGCAGTATTTT
NA TRBJ1-2 NA TRBV7-8 CASSGNRDRGYTF TGTGCCAGCAGCGGTAACAGGGATCGGGGCTACACCTTC
NA TRBJ1-5 NA TRBV2 CASSDQGGQPQHF TGTGCCAGCAGTGACCAGGGCGGTCAGCCCCAGCATTTT
NA TRBJ1-4 few TRBV6-5 CASSSTLTNEKLFF TGTGCCAGCAGTTCTACGCTAACTAATGAAAAACTGTTTTTT
TRBD1 TRBJ1-2 NA TRBV10-3 CAISPTTGGIVGYTF TGTGCCATCAGTCCCACGACAGGGGGTATCGTTGGCTACACCTTC
NA TRBJ1-1 few TRBV29-1 CSGTGKNTEAFF TGCAGCGGCACAGGAAAGAACACTGAAGCTTTCTTT
TRBD2 TRBJ2-3 NA TRBV30 CAWSLIAGGPERWCTDTQYF TGTGCCTGGAGCCTTATAGCGGGAGGGCCCGAGAGGTGGTGCACAGATACGCAGTATTTT
TRBD1 TRBJ2-5 NA TRBV27 CASSLTGVQETQYF TGTGCCAGCAGTTTGACAGGGGTCCAAGAGACCCAGTACTTC
TRBD1 TRBJ1-2 NA TRBV10-3 CAIGTGTGNGYTF TGTGCCATCGGTACCGGGACAGGGAATGGCTACACCTTC
NA TRBJ2-3 NA TRBV20-1 CSPREDTQYF TGCAGTCCGCGGGAAGATACGCAGTATTTT
TRBD1 TRBJ2-7 NA TRBV5-1 CASSLAFLDRAPYEQYF TGCGCCAGCAGCTTGGCCTTTTTGGACAGGGCTCCCTACGAGCAGTACTTC
TRBD2 TRBJ2-7 NA TRBV28 CASSLLGGRPYEQYF TGTGCCAGCAGTTTATTGGGCGGGAGGCCCTACGAGCAGTACTTC
TRBD2 TRBJ2-1 NA TRBV9 CASSTGIAGTYNEQFF TGTGCCAGCAGCACAGGCATAGCGGGGACCTACAATGAGCAGTTCTTC